Below, 13 T cell receptor beta chains from the same sample are listed, as sequenced in a study of cytomegalovirus exposure and HLA in healthy donors. Researchers ran the PCR with 60 Vbeta and 13 Jbeta primers. Some clones are missing from TCRdb's copy, which holds only in-frame ones; the method was immunoSEQ multiplex PCR. This sample yields roughly 130,000 clones, of which about 85% are seen a single time; approximately 1.7% belongs to the top ten. Sequenced input: PBMCs. The origin of the receptors is a boy under 18 in good health and CMV-seronegative.

As DNA, the CDR3 is TGTGCCAGCAGCCCGACTCCAAATACTCAAGAGACCCAGTACTTC. This gives the protein CASSPTPNTQETQYF. The J gene is TRBJ2-5, the V gene TRBV2; no firm D call. Germline lookup yields CDR1 SNHLY and CDR2 FYNNEI. V lost 6 bases to trimming and J lost 2 bases, with 16 bases between them. This CDR3 has 15 amino acids.

This clone was recorded only once. The V gene is TRBV19, the J gene TRBJ2-1, with TRBD2 matching 8 bases. Trimming took 5 bases from V and 10 from J; bases not matched to a gene: 7. Germline V CDR1 and CDR2: LNHDA, SQIVND (reference sequence). The CDR3 is 13 amino acids. CDR3 sequence reads: CASSLGLGAEQFF. The CDR3 DNA is TGTGCCAGTAGTTTGGGACTAGGGGCGGAGCAGTTCTTC.

This clone showed up just a few times. The chain joins TRBV10-3 to TRBJ1-2; tentative D call: TRBD1 (5 bases). V was trimmed by 4 bases and J by 4 bases, leaving 10 bases between them. The V gene's germline CDR1 is ENHRY and CDR2 SYGVKD. This CDR3 region has 13 residues. The CDR3 is CAISVTTGYGYTF. In DNA form, the CDR3 reads TGTGCCATCAGTGTAACAACAGGCTATGGCTACACCTTC.

This clone was observed a single time. The chain carries TRBV9 and TRBJ2-2; D unclear. The V gene's germline CDR1 is SGDLS and CDR2 YYNGEE. The germline V and J ends were trimmed by 3 bases and 5 bases, with 8 bases remaining between them. This CDR3 is 13 amino acids long. CDR3 region: CASSAQQTGELFF. The CDR3 DNA follows: TGTGCCAGCAGCGCACAGCAGACCGGGGAGCTGTTTTTT.

V and J are TRBV5-5 and TRBJ2-7; 10 bases align to TRBD2. This CDR3 contains 17 residues. V lost 0 bases to trimming and J lost 5 bases; unmatched junction nucleotides: 11. Per the germline V gene, CDR1 is SGHKS and CDR2 is YYEKEE (reference sequence). The chain's CDR3 is CASSLEWGSGRLNEQYF. The CDR3, as DNA: TGTGCCAGCAGCTTGGAATGGGGTAGCGGGAGGCTCAACGAGCAGTACTTC.

The rearrangement uses TRBV6-1 and TRBJ1-3; D is possibly TRBD1 (6 bases). CDR1 and CDR2 (germline): MNHNS, SASEGT. The V and J ends lost 6 bases and 8 bases respectively, with 20 bases between them. This CDR3 is built from 15 residues. Here the CDR3 reads CASRGEQGVVDTIYF. The CDR3 bases are TGTGCCAGCAGGGGAGAACAGGGTGTTGTGGACACCATATATTTT.

V gene TRBV4-1 combines with J gene TRBJ2-5; no firm D call. The germline V and J ends were trimmed by 0 bases and 5 bases, with 16 bases remaining between them. CDR1 MGHRA and CDR2 YSYEKL come from the germline V gene. The CDR3 length is 16 residues. CDR3 loop: CASSQDTPLKSETQYF. CDR3 DNA sequence: TGCGCCAGCAGCCAAGATACCCCACTAAAATCTGAGACCCAGTACTTC.

The V and J genes are TRBV30 and TRBJ1-2; 7 nucleotides agree with TRBD1. Germline V gene data show CDR1 as GTSNPN and CDR2 as SVGIG (reference sequence). This CDR3 comprises 14 residues. The trim removed 8 bases at V and 2 bases at J, leaving 11 bases unmatched. The CDR3 DNA is TGTGCCGGAGACCTCGGACAGGTCAACTATGGCTACACCTTC. Protein product: CAGDLGQVNYGYTF.

The chain joins TRBV12-5 to TRBJ2-5; the match to TRBD2 covers 10 bases. The CDR3 consists of 19 residues. Germline-derived CDR1 and CDR2 are LGHNT and FRNRAP. After removal of 5 bases from V and 1 base from J, the junction contained 16 bases not matched to a gene. CDR3 protein: CASGRYIQLAGQTQETQYF. CDR3 coding DNA: TGTGCTAGTGGTCGTTATATCCAACTAGCGGGGCAAACCCAAGAGACCCAGTACTTC.

The chain links TRBV15 to TRBJ2-1; 10 nucleotides line up with TRBD2. The trim removed 0 bases at V and 9 bases at J, leaving 11 bases unmatched. CDR3 length: 17 residues. CDR1 and CDR2 from the germline V gene are LNHNV and YYDKDF (reference sequence). CDR3 sequence: CATSRDISGGSRGEQFF. The CDR3 DNA sequence: TGTGCCACCAGCAGAGATATTAGCGGGGGGTCTAGGGGTGAGCAGTTCTTC.

A word on this clone: The junction departs from the called germline gene at one end, perhaps through a read error. The chain joins TRBV7-7 to TRBJ2-7, with TRBD1 identical over 9 bases. Germline CDR1 reads SSHAT; CDR2 reads FNYEAQ (reference sequence). The CDR3 runs to 14 residues. Here the CDR3 reads CASSPGTGFGEQYF. In DNA, the CDR3 is TGTGCTAGCAGCCCCGGGACAGGGTTTGGCGAGCAGTACTTC.

This chain uses TRBV9 with TRBJ2-3; 11 nucleotides align to TRBD2. The length of the CDR3 is 16 residues. Looked up from germline, CDR1 is SGDLS and CDR2 is YYNGEE. J gave up 3 bases and V 3 bases, and 6 bases lay outside the gene matches. The CDR3 nucleotides read TGTGCCAGCAGCGCGACTAGCGGGATATCGACAGATACGCAGTATTTT. Encoded protein: CASSATSGISTDTQYF.

The chain couples TRBV7-2 to TRBJ1-1; D is undetermined. The V gene lost 6 bases and the J gene lost 3 bases, with 11 bases spanning the gap. The CDR3 extends over 13 amino acids. Germline loops: CDR1 SGHTA, CDR2 FQGNSA. The CDR3 nucleotides are TGTGCCAGCAGTTCTTACAGAGACACTGAAGCTTTCTTT. Its protein is CASSSYRDTEAFF.